The subject of this entry is one TCR beta chain. Its specificity is unknown. The data were taken from a study of CXCR3-negative and CXCR3-positive naive CD8 T cells. Study-wide results and caveats: The study found more hydrophobic TRB CDR3s in CXCR3-positive naive cells than in CXCR3-negative naive cells. Whereas both naive subsets had comparably high diversity, memory CD8+ cells had much lower diversity.

It was by 5' RACE with UMI labels that the TRB cDNA libraries were prepared. TCRdb re-called the 5' RACE reads and shows each CDR3 protein once, DNA omitted. This sample's clone table lists roughly 99,000 distinct CDR3 sequences. Germline lookup yields CDR1 SGDLS and CDR2 YYNGEE. The CDR3 is 17 residues long. Sequences were obtained from naive CXCR3+ CD8+ T cells from blood. Subset denoted: CD45RO-CCR7+CD27+CD95- naive CD8+ T cells expressing CXCR3 (TNR3+). The receptor was derived from a human donor in good health. Some clones in this sample may be carry-over from other donors' samples. This chain joins TRBV9 and TRBJ2-3; TCRdb gives TRBD1 as the D gene, but with no DNA this cannot be confirmed. This CDR3 is CASSERLTGDRTDTQYF. Full variable domain (rest looked up from reference TRBV9 and TRBJ2-3): DSGVTQTPKHLITATGQRVTLRCSPRSGDLSVYWYQQSLDQGLQFLIQYYNGEERAKGNILERFSAQQFPDLHSELNLSSLELGDSALYFCASSERLTGDRTDTQYFGPGTRLTVL.